One sample yielded the 15 T cell receptor beta chains listed below, sequenced in a study of OX40 agonist ivuxolimab in advanced cancers. The library was produced with the immunoSEQ multiplex PCR assay. This is the immuneACCESS table as TCRdb keeps it, with only in-frame sequences that have V and J called. A part of the clones is gone; compared with another copy, unresolved V genes explain less than half, and the rest is unexplained. The sample data list approximately 58,000 clones, and about 91% of these were observed just once. Roughly 0.45% of the sample is held by the ten biggest clonotypes. This specimen was CD4+ or CD8+ T cells sorted from blood, taken in a trial of the OX40 agonist ivuxolimab. The receptors were sampled from an adult with an advanced solid tumor such as melanoma, head and neck, liver or kidney cancer.

This rearrangement joins TRBV19 to TRBJ1-1, with 11 bases fitting TRBD1. Germline CDR1 and CDR2: LNHDA and SQIVND (reference sequence). V dropped 7 bases and J dropped 6; count of bases not matched to a gene: 7. The CDR3 consists of 14 residues. Here the CDR3 DNA reads TGTGCCAGTATTAGGACAGGGGGCGTTTCTGAAGCTTTCTTT. Protein sequence: CASIRTGGVSEAFF.

This clone was found once. The genes are TRBV9 and TRBJ2-6; D ambiguous. Trimming pared 0 bases from V and 1 base from J, leaving 5 bases between. This CDR3 spans 15 amino acids. Germline-derived CDR1 and CDR2 are SGDLS and YYNGEE. CDR3 nucleotides: TGTGCCAGCAGCGTAGAGGTATCTGGGGCCAACGTCCTGACTTTC. It is translated as CASSVEVSGANVLTF.

A single count supports this clone. The J gene is TRBJ1-4, the V gene TRBV7-9; D is possibly TRBD1 (5 bases). The CDR3 sequence is 15 residues long. Between the trimmed V and J ends, which lost 5 bases and 8 bases, there was a span of 18 bases. From germline, CDR1 is SEHNR and CDR2 FQNEAQ (reference sequence). CDR3 residues: CASSPTGGGSEKLFF. CDR3 in DNA: TGTGCCAGCAGCCCCACTGGGGGGGGATCGGAAAAACTGTTTTTT. The full variable domain, completed using reference TRBV7-9 and TRBJ1-4, is DTGVSQNPRHKITKRGQNVTFRCDPISEHNRLYWYRQTLGQGPEFLTYFQNEAQLEKSRLLSDRFSAERPKGSFSTLEIQRTEQGDSAMYLCASSPTGGGSEKLFFGSGTQLSVL.

The chain carries TRBV6-1 and TRBJ2-5; 8 positions match TRBD1. Germline V CDR1 and CDR2: MNHNS, SASEGT. The junction had 8 bases not matched to a gene; V was cut back by 9 bases and J by 2 bases. CDR3 length equals 14 residues. Here the CDR3 DNA reads TGTGCCAGTTTGGACAGGGTGCATCAAGAGACCCAGTACTTC. Its protein is CASLDRVHQETQYF.

The chain has TRBV6-4 and TRBJ2-3, with D perhaps TRBD1 or TRBD2 (6 bases each). CDR1 and CDR2 from the germline V gene are MRHNA and SNTAGT. The CDR3 has 14 amino acids. V was trimmed by 6 bases and J by 3 bases, leaving 13 bases between them. The CDR3 sequence: CASSPRGVTDTQYF. CDR3 in DNA: TGTGCCAGCAGCCCGAGGGGGGTGACAGATACGCAGTATTTT.

The rearrangement links TRBV19 to TRBJ2-2, with D perhaps matching TRBD1 (5 bases). The CDR3 consists of 15 residues. Germline-derived CDR1 and CDR2 are LNHDA and SQIVND (reference sequence). The V end was cut by 5 bases, the J end by 1 base, with 11 bases between. CDR3 nucleotides: TGTGCCAGTAGTGAGTGGGGCCGGAACACCGGGGAGCTGTTTTTT. This gives the protein CASSEWGRNTGELFF.

V usage is TRBV5-1 and J usage is TRBJ2-2, with 8 bases fitting TRBD2. The germline gives CDR1 SGHRS, CDR2 YFSETQ. With V trimmed by 2 bases and J by 6 bases, 6 bases remained unmatched. The CDR3 covers 15 residues. For the CDR3, the DNA is TGCGCCAGCAGCTTTAGCGGGGCCCTCGCCGGGGAGCTGTTTTTT. Protein sequence: CASSFSGALAGELFF.

The J gene is TRBJ2-1, the V gene TRBV5-1, with TRBD2 matching 7 bases. CDR1 is SGHRS, CDR2 YFSETQ, per germline. CDR3 length: 15 residues. Trimming cost V 1 base and J 3 bases; bases outside gene matches: 4. The CDR3 DNA follows: TGCGCCAGCAGCTTGCCTAGCGGAAACTACAATGAGCAGTTCTTC. The encoded protein is CASSLPSGNYNEQFF.

This sequence joins TRBV19 and TRBJ2-2, with D tentatively TRBD2 (5 bases). CDR1 LNHDA and CDR2 SQIVND come from the germline V gene (reference sequence). CDR3 length: 15 amino acids. The ends were cut back, 8 bases at V and 5 bases at J, with 18 bases in the middle. In DNA form, the CDR3 reads TGTGCCAGTGGCGGAGCGGCGCGAAGTACCGGGGAGCTGTTTTTT. This encodes CASGGAARSTGELFF. The entire variable domain, with the rest obtained from reference TRBV19 and TRBJ2-2, is as follows: DGGITQSPKYLFRKEGQNVTLSCEQNLNHDAMYWYRQDPGQGLRLIYYSQIVNDFQKGDIAEGYSVSREKKESFPLTVTSAQKNPTAFYLCASGGAARSTGELFFGEGSRLTVL.

The V and J genes are TRBV18 and TRBJ1-1; D might be TRBD1 (6 bases). CDR3 size: 14 residues. The V end was cut by 5 bases, the J end by 2 bases, with 12 bases between. CDR1 KGHSH and CDR2 LQKENI come from the germline V gene. The CDR3 region is CASSSSGVNTEAFF. The CDR3 DNA reads as TGTGCCAGCTCATCCTCAGGGGTCAACACTGAAGCTTTCTTT. The full variable domain, in which reference TRBV18 and TRBJ1-1 provide the parts outside the CDR3, is NAGVMQNPRHLVRRRGQEARLRCSPMKGHSHVYWYRQLPEEGLKFMVYLQKENIIDESGMPKERFSAEFPKEGPSILRIQQVVRGDSAAYFCASSSSGVNTEAFFGQGTRLTVV.

The chain joins TRBV10-2 to TRBJ1-2; 7 bases align to TRBD1. The V and J ends lost 10 bases and 2 bases, in that order; junction bases with no gene match: 4. This CDR3 contains 12 residues. The germline CDR1 and CDR2 sequences are WSHSY and SAAADI. CDR3 bases: TGCGCCACCCAGGGACAGAACTATGGCTACACCTTC. Translation: CATQGQNYGYTF.

This chain connects TRBV6-1 to TRBJ2-6; unclear D gene. The length of the CDR3 is 16 residues. In germline, CDR1 is MNHNS, CDR2 SASEGT. V was pared by 4 bases and J by 1 base, with 11 bases between. CDR3: CASSGGWVSGANVLTF. CDR3 nucleotide sequence: TGTGCCAGCAGTGGAGGTTGGGTATCTGGGGCCAACGTCCTGACTTTC.

The CDR3 nucleotides read TGTGCCAGCAGTGCCCCTTCTGGGTCCCTGGGAAACGAGCAGTACTTC. This gives the protein CASSAPSGSLGNEQYF. The J gene is TRBJ2-7, the V gene TRBV6-1; D uncertain. With 4 bases removed from V and 5 bases from J, the gap between germline ends came to 21 bases. This CDR3 has 16 amino acids. The V gene's germline CDR1 is MNHNS and CDR2 SASEGT.

The chain is built from TRBV11-2 and TRBJ2-2; 10 positions agree with TRBD2. This CDR3 has 15 residues. V trimming: 10 bases; J trimming: 5 bases; junction bases outside the gene matches: 10. CDR1 and CDR2 from the germline V gene are SGHAT and FQNNGV. The CDR3 region has the DNA TGTGCCACCGCGAGCGGGAGGGCCAAGACCGGGGAGCTGTTTTTT. This gives the protein CATASGRAKTGELFF. The entire variable domain, with the rest obtained from reference TRBV11-2 and TRBJ2-2, is as follows: EAGVAQSPRYKIIEKRQSVAFWCNPISGHATLYWYQQILGQGPKLLIQFQNNGVVDDSQLPKDRFSAERLKGVDSTLKIQPAKLEDSAVYLCATASGRAKTGELFFGEGSRLTVL.

The table lists this clone with a count of one. This chain uses TRBV11-3 with TRBJ1-1; 8 nucleotides match TRBD1. The V gene end was trimmed by 1 base and the J gene end by 0 bases; junction bases not matched to a gene: 4. The germline V gene has CDR1 SGHNT and CDR2 YENEEA. This CDR3 comprises 16 residues. The DNA of the CDR3 is TGTGCCAGCAGCTTAGGGACAGGGCGATTGAACACTGAAGCTTTCTTT. It translates to CASSLGTGRLNTEAFF.